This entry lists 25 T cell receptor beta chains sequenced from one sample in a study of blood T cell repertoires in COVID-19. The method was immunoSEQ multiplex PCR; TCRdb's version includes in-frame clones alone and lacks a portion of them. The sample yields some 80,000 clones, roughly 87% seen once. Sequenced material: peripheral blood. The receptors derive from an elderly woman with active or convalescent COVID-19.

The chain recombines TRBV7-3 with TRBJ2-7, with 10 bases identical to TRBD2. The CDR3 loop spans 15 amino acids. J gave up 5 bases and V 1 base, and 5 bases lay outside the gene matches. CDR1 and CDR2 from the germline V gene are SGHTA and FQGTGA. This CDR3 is CASSLSASGGHEQYF. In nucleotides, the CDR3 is TGTGCCAGCAGCTTAAGTGCTAGCGGGGGCCACGAGCAGTACTTC.

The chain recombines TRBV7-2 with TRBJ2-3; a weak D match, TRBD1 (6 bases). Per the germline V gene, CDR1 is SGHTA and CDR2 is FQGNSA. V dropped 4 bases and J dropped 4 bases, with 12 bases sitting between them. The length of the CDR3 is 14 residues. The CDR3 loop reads CASSSANRADTQYF. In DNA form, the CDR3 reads TGTGCCAGCAGCTCCGCCAACAGGGCAGATACGCAGTATTTT.

The CDR3 nucleotides are TGTGCCATCCTGGCGGCTGACACTGAAGCTTTCTTT. Encoded protein: CAILAADTEAFF. The rearrangement joins TRBV11-2 to TRBJ1-1; D is ambiguous. The CDR3 sequence is 12 residues long. CDR1 SGHAT and CDR2 FQNNGV come from the germline V gene. Trimming shortened V by 10 bases and J by 3 bases, and 12 bases separated the two germline ends.

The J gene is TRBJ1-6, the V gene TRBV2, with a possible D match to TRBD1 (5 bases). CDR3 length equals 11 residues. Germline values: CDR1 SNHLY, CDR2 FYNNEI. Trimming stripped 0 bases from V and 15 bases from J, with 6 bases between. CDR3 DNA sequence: TGTGCCAGCAGTGAAGCAGGGGTCCTCCACTTT. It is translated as CASSEAGVLHF.

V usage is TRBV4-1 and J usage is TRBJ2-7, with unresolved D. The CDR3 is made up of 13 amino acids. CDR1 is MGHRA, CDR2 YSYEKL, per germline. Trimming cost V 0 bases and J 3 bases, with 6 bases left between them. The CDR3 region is CASSQDYGYEQYF. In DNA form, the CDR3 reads TGCGCCAGCAGCCAAGACTATGGCTACGAGCAGTACTTC.

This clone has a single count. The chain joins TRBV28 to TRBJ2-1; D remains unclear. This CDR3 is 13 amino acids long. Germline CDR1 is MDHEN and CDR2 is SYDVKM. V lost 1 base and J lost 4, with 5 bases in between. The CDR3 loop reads CASSLSRYNEQFF. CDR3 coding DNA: TGTGCCAGCAGTTTATCCCGGTACAATGAGCAGTTCTTC.

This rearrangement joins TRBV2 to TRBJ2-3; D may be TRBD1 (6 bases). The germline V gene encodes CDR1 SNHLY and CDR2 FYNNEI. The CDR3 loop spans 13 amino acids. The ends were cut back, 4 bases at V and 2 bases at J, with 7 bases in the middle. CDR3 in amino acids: CASSGTATDTQYF. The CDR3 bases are TGTGCCAGCAGTGGGACAGCCACAGATACGCAGTATTTT.

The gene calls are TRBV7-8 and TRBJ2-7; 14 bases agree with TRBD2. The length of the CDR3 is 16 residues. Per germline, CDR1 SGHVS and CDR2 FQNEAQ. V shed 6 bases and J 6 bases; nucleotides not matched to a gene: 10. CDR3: CASSRGLAGGPGEQYF. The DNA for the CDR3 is TGTGCCAGCAGTCGTGGACTAGCGGGAGGTCCGGGCGAGCAGTACTTC.

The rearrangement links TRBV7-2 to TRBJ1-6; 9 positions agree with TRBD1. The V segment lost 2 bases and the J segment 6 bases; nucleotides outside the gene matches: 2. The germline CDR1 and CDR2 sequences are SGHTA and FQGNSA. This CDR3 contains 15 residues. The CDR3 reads CASSLMTGGNSPLHF. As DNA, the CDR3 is TGTGCCAGCAGCTTAATGACAGGGGGTAATTCACCCCTCCACTTT.

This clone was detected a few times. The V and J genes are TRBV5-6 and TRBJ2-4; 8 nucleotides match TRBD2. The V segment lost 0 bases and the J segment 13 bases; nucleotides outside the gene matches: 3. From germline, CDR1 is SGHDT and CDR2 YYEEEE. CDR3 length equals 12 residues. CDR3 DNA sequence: TGTGCCAGCAGCTTGGGCGGGGGGAGGCAGTACTTC. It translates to CASSLGGGRQYF.

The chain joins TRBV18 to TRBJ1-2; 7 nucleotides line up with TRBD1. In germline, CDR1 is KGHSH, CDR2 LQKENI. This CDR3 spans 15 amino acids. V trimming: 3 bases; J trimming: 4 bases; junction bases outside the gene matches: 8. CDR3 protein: CASSPVRGLIYGYTF. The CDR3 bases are TGTGCCAGCTCACCCGTAAGGGGGCTTATCTATGGCTACACCTTC.

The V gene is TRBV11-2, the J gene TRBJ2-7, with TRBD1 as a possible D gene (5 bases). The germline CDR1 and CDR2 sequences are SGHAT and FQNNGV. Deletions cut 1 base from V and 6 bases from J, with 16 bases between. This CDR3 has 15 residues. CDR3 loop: CASSLGILYQGEQYF. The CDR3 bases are TGTGCCAGCAGCTTAGGAATACTATATCAGGGCGAGCAGTACTTC. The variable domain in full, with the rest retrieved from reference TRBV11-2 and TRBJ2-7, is EAGVAQSPRYKIIEKRQSVAFWCNPISGHATLYWYQQILGQGPKLLIQFQNNGVVDDSQLPKDRFSAERLKGVDSTLKIQPAKLEDSAVYLCASSLGILYQGEQYFGPGTRLTVT.

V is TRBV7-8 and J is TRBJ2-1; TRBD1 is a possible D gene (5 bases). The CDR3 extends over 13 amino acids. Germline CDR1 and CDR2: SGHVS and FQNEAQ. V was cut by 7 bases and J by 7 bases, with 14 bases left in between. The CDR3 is CASTSPRENEQFF. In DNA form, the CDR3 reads TGTGCCAGCACCTCGCCCAGGGAAAATGAGCAGTTCTTC.

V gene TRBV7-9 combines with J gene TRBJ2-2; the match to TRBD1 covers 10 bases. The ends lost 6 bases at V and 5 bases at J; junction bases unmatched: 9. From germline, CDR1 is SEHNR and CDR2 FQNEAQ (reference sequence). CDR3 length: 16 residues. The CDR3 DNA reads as TGTGCCAGCAGGGACCGGGACAGGGGACGGACCGGGGAGCTGTTTTTT. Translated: CASRDRDRGRTGELFF.

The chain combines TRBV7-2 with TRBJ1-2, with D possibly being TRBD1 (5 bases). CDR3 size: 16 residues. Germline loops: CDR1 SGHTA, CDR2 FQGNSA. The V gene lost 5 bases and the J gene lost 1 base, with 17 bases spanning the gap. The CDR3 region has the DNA TGTGCCAGCAGCGTGCGGGGCGGGAGAGTTAACTATGGCTACACCTTC. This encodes CASSVRGGRVNYGYTF.

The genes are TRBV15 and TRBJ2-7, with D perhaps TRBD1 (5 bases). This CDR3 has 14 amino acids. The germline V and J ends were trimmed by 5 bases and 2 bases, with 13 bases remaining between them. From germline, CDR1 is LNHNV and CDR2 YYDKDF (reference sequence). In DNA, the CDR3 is TGTGCCACCAGCCTCAGGGTCCCTACCTACGAGCAGTACTTC. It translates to CATSLRVPTYEQYF.

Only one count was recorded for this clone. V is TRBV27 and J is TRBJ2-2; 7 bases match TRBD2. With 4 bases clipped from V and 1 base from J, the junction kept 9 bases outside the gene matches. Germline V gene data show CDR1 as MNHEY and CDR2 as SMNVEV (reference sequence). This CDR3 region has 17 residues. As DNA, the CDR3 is TGTGCCAGCAGTTCCTCCCTAGCGGCCCTGAACACCGGGGAGCTGTTTTTT. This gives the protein CASSSSLAALNTGELFF.

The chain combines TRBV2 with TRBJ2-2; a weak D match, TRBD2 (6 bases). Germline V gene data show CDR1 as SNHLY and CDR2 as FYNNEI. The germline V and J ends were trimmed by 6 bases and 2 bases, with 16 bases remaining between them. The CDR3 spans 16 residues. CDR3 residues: CASSGASVSNTGELFF. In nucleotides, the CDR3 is TGTGCCAGCAGCGGTGCTAGCGTGAGCAACACCGGGGAGCTGTTTTTT.

The CDR3 DNA follows: TGTGCCACCAGCAGGCGGGACGGATCTGGAAACACCATATATTTT. Translation gives CATSRRDGSGNTIYF. This rearrangement joins TRBV15 to TRBJ1-3; D perhaps matches TRBD1 (5 bases). The CDR3 is 15 amino acids. The ends were cut back, 3 bases at V and 1 base at J, with 10 bases in the middle. CDR1 and CDR2 (germline): LNHNV, YYDKDF (reference sequence).

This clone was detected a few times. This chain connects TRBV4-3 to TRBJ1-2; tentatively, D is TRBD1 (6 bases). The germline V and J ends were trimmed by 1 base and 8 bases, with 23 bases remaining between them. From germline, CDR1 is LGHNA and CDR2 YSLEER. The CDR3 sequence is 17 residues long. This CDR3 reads CASSQGGRGRGPSGYTF. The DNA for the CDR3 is TGCGCCAGCAGCCAAGGGGGAAGGGGCAGGGGTCCCTCCGGCTACACCTTC.

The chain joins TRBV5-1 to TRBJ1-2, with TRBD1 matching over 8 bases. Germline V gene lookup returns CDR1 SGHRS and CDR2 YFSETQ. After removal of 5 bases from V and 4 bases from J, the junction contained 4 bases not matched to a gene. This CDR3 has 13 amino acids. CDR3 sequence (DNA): TGCGCCAGCAGATCTACAGGGGGCTATGGCTACACCTTC. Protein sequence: CASRSTGGYGYTF.

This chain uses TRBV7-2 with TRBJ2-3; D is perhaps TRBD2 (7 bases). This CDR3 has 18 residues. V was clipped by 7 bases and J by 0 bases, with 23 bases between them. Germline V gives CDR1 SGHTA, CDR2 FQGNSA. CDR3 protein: CASTIKRGGGASTDTQYF. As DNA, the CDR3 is TGTGCCAGCACCATCAAACGGGGAGGGGGGGCTAGCACAGATACGCAGTATTTT. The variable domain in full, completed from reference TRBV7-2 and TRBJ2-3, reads GAGVSQSPSNKVTEKGKDVELRCDPISGHTALYWYRQSLGQGLEFLIYFQGNSAPDKSGLPSDRFSAERTGGSVSTLTIQRTQQEDSAVYLCASTIKRGGGASTDTQYFGPGTRLTVL.

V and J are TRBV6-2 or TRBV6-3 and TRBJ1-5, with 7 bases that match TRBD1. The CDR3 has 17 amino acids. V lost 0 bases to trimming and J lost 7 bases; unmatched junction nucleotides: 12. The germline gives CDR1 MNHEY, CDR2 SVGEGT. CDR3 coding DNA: TGTGCCAGCAGTTACTCGATTCCGGGACAGAACGGACAGCCCCAGCATTTT. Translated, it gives CASSYSIPGQNGQPQHF.

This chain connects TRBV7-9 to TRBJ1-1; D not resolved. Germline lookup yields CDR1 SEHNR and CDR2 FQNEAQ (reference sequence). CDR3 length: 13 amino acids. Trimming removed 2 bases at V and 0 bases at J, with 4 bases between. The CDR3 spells CASSLIMNTEAFF. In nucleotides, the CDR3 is TGTGCCAGCAGCTTAATCATGAACACTGAAGCTTTCTTT.

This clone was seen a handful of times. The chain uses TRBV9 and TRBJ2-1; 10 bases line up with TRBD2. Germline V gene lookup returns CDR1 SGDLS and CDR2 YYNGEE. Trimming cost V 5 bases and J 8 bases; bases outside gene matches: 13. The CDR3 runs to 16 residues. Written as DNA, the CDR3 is TGTGCCAGCAGTCCACTTTCTAGCGGGAGAGTGGATGAGCAGTTCTTC. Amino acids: CASSPLSSGRVDEQFF. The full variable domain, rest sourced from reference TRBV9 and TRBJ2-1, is DSGVTQTPKHLITATGQRVTLRCSPRSGDLSVYWYQQSLDQGLQFLIQYYNGEERAKGNILERFSAQQFPDLHSELNLSSLELGDSALYFCASSPLSSGRVDEQFFGPGTRLTVL.